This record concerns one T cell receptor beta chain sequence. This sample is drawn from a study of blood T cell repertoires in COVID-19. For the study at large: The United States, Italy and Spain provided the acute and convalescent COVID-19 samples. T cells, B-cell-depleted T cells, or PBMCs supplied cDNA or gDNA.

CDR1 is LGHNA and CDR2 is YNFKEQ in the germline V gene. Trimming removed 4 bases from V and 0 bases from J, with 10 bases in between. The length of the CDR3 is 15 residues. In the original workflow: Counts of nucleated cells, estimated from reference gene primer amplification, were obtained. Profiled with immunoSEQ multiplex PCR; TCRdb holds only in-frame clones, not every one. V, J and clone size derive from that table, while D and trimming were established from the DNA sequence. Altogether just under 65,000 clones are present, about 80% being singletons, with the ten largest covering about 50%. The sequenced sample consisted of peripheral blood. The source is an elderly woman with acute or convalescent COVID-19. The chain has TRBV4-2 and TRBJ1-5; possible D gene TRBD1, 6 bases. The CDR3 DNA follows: TGTGCCAGCAGCCGACAGGCCGATAGCAATCAGCCCCAGCATTTT. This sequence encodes CASSRQADSNQPQHF.